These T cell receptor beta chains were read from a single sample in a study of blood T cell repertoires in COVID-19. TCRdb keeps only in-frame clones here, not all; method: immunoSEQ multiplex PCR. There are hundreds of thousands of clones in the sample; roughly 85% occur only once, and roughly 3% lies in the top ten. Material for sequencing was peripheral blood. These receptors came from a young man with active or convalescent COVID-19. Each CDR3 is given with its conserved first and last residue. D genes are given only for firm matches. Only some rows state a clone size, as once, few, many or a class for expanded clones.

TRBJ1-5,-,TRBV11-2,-,TGTGCCAGCAGCTTAGCATTGACAGCCGTTAATCAGCCCCAGCATTTT,CASSLALTAVNQPQHF
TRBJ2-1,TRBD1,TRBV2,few,TGTGCCAGCAGTGAACTAGGACAGGGGGCCTACAATGAGCAGTTCTTC,CASSELGQGAYNEQFF
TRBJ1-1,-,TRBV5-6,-,TGTGCCAGCAGCTTGGCCCGGGTTGCTGAAGCTTTCTTT,CASSLARVAEAFF
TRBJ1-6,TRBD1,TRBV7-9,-,TGTGCCAGCAGCAAACAAACCGGGACAGGGAGGAGTGATTCACCCCTCCACTTT,CASSKQTGTGRSDSPLHF
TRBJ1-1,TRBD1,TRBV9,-,TGTGCCAGCAGCGAAGCCGGGACAGGGGGTACTGAAGCTTTCTTT,CASSEAGTGGTEAFF
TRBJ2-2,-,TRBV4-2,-,TGTGCCAGCAGCCACTCGGGGGACAACACCGGGGAGCTGTTTTTT,CASSHSGDNTGELFF
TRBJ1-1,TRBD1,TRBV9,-,TGTGCCAGCAGCGCCGACAGGGACACTGAAGCTTTCTTT,CASSADRDTEAFF
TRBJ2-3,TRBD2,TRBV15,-,TGTGCCACCAGCCGACTAGCGGGAGGCACAGATACGCAGTATTTT,CATSRLAGGTDTQYF
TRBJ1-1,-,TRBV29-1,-,TGCAGCGCCGAGGGGGGGATGAACACTGAAGCTTTCTTT,CSAEGGMNTEAFF
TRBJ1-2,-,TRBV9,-,TGTGCCAGCAGCCAATTGGGAGGGTTTGCTGGCTACACCTTC,CASSQLGGFAGYTF
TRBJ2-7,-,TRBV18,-,TGTGCCAGCTCACGAGGGGGGGGTACCTACGAGCAGTACTTC,CASSRGGGTYEQYF
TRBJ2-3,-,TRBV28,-,TGTGCCAGCAGCCGAAGACACAGGCTCACAGATACGCAGTATTTT,CASSRRHRLTDTQYF
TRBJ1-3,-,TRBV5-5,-,TGTGCCAGCAGCTCGATGCGGGGCCGTCCGCCGGACTCTGGAAACACCATATATTTT,CASSSMRGRPPDSGNTIYF
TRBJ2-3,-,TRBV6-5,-,TGTGCCAGCAGTTACGGGGGGAGCCCAGATACGCAGTATTTT,CASSYGGSPDTQYF
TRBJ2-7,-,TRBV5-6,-,TGTGCCAGCAGCAGAGATGCCAACGAGCAGTACTTC,CASSRDANEQYF
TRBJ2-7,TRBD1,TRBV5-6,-,TGTGCCAGCAGCTTCCGGGACAGGGGGTTCGAGCAGTACTTC,CASSFRDRGFEQYF
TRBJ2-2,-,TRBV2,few,TGTGCCAGCAGTACCCTGGCCGCAAACACCGGGGAGCTGTTTTTT,CASSTLAANTGELFF
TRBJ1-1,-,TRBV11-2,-,TGTGCCAGCAGCCCCGACTTTAACACTGAAGCTTTCTTT,CASSPDFNTEAFF
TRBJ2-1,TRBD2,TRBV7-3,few,TGTGCCAGCAGCTTATGGTCTAGCGGGTCCTACAATGAGCAGTTCTTC,CASSLWSSGSYNEQFF
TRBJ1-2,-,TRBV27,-,TGTGCCAGCAGGCCACCCGGGACACTCTATGGCTACACCTTC,CASRPPGTLYGYTF
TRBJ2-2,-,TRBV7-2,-,TGTGCCAGCAGCTTCGGCGGGGTGAACACCGGGGAGCTGTTTTTT,CASSFGGVNTGELFF
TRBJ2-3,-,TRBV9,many,TGTGCCAGCAGCCCCGGAGGGGCCTCCACAGATACGCAGTATTTT,CASSPGGASTDTQYF
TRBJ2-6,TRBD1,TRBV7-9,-,TGTGCCAGCAGCTTATGGCAGGGGGCGCCCTCTGGGGCCAACGTCCTGACTTTC,CASSLWQGAPSGANVLTF
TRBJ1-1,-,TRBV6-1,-,TGTGCCAGCAGTGACAGTTACCTTACTGAAGCTTTCTTT,CASSDSYLTEAFF
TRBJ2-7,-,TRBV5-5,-,TGTGCCAGCAGCTTGTGGTGGACAGCCTCCGAGCAGTACTTC,CASSLWWTASEQYF
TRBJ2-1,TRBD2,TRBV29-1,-,TGCAGCGTTGCCAGGACTAGCGGGGGCCACAATGAGCAGTTCTTC,CSVARTSGGHNEQFF
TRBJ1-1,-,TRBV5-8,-,TGTGCCAGCAGCGGCACAGGGCGCATCACTGAAGCTTTCTTT,CASSGTGRITEAFF
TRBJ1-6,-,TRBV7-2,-,TGTGCCAGCAGCTTACGACAGGAGTATAATTCACCCCTCCACTTT,CASSLRQEYNSPLHF
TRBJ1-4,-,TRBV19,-,TGTGCCAGTATCCCCCGGTCGGGGGCAACTAATGAAAAACTGTTTTTT,CASIPRSGATNEKLFF
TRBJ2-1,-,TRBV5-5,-,TGTGCCAGCAGCTTGGAGAGGGTGGCCGGGGATGAGCAGTTCTTC,CASSLERVAGDEQFF
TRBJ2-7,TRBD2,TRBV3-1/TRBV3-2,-,TGTGCCAGCAGCCAAGATCCGAGACAGGGAGTGACTAGCGGGAGGAACGAGCAGTACTTC,CASSQDPRQGVTSGRNEQYF
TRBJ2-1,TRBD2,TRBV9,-,TGTGCCAGCAGCGTAGGCGCTAGCGGGGGGACTGAGCAGTTCTTC,CASSVGASGGTEQFF
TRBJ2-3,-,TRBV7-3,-,TGTGCCAGCAGCTTAACCGGGGGAGATACGCAGTATTTT,CASSLTGGDTQYF
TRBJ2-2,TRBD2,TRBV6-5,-,TGTGCCAGCAGGCCGGGACTAGCTCTCACCGGGGAGCTGTTTTTT,CASRPGLALTGELFF
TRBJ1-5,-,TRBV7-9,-,TGTGCCAGCAGCTCCATACAGGGTCCGAGCAATCAGCCCCAGCATTTT,CASSSIQGPSNQPQHF
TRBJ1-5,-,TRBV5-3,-,TGTGCCAGAAGCCTGTTGTTGCTTTTCGGTCGGACAGTTTATAGCAATCAGCCCCAGCATTTT,CARSLLLLFGRTVYSNQPQHF
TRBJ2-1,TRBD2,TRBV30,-,TGTGCCCACATTAGCGGGGGAAGATGGTATGAGCAGTTCTTC,CAHISGGRWYEQFF
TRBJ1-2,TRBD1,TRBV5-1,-,TGCGCCAGCAGCTTGGAGGGCCCAACGACAGGGAACTATGGCTACACCTTC,CASSLEGPTTGNYGYTF
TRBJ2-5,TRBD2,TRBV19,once,TGTGCCAGTAGTATTATGTTCCTAGCGGGACAAGAGACCCAGTACTTC,CASSIMFLAGQETQYF
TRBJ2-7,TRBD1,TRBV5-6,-,TGTGCCAGCAGCTTGCCGGGACAGAAGACCTACGAGCAGTACTTC,CASSLPGQKTYEQYF
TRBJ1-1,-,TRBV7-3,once,TGTGCCAGCAGTTCCCGGAAGGGGCGAGAAGCTTTCTTT,CASSSRKGREAFF
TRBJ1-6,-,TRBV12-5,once,TGTGCTAGTGGTTTAGGACTCTTCGGACCTAATTCACCCCTCCACTTT,CASGLGLFGPNSPLHF
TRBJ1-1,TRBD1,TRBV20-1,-,TGCAGTGCTAGTGTCGGGACAGCCGGTTTGGCTTTCTTT,CSASVGTAGLAFF
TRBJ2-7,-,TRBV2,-,TGTGCCAGCAGTGCACTAGCCTCCCTGGGGGAGCAGTACTTC,CASSALASLGEQYF
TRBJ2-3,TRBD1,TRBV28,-,TGTGCCAGCAGTCCGGGACAGGGGGTCACAGATACGCAGTATTTT,CASSPGQGVTDTQYF
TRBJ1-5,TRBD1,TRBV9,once,TGTGCCAGCAGCGTAGGCCCGACAGGGGACCCCCAGCATTTT,CASSVGPTGDPQHF
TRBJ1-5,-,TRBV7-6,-,TGTGCCAGCAGCACAGACAGTAATCAGCCCCAGCATTTT,CASSTDSNQPQHF
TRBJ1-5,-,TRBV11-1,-,TGTGCCAGCAGCTCCCCGACAGATAGCAATCAGCCCCAGCATTTT,CASSSPTDSNQPQHF
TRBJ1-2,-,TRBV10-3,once,TGTGCCATCAGTGAAAGTGAAAGGGGGAGAGGCTACACCTTC,CAISESERGRGYTF
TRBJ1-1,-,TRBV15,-,TGTGCCACCAGCAGAGAAGAGAGTAACACTGAAGCTTTCTTT,CATSREESNTEAFF
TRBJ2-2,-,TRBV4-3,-,TGCGCCAGCAGCCAAGATCTTACTACGGGAGTCTCGAACACCGGGGAGCTGTTTTTT,CASSQDLTTGVSNTGELFF
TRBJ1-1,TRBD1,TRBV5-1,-,TGCGCCAGCAGCTACCGACAGGGGCGTACGAACACTGAAGCTTTCTTT,CASSYRQGRTNTEAFF
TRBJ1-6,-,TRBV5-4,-,TGTGCCAGCAGCTTGTATTCTGCGGGATATTCACCCCTCCACTTT,CASSLYSAGYSPLHF
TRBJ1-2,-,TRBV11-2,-,TGTGCCAGCAGCTTAGTCCCTCTGGCATATGGCTACACCTTC,CASSLVPLAYGYTF
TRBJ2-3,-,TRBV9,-,TGTGCCAGTCAGCGTGGCGGTGGCACAGATACGCAGTATTTT,CASQRGGGTDTQYF
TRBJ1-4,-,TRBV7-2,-,TGTGCCAGCAGCTTATTGGGGCCGAGAGAAAAACTGTTTTTT,CASSLLGPREKLFF
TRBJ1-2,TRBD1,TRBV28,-,TGTGCCAGCAGTTGGACAGGGAGGTATGGCTACACCTTC,CASSWTGRYGYTF